These 7 T cell receptor beta chains were all obtained from the same sample, sequenced in a study of CD8+ T cells in alopecia areata. RNA was extracted and reverse transcribed into cDNA as the sequencing template. Some clones are missing from TCRdb's copy, which holds only in-frame ones; the method was immunoSEQ multiplex PCR. The sample lists some 190,000 clones, about 47% seen once, with around 9.1% in the top ten. Treatment noted: oral pan-JAK inhibitor, 5-10 mg twice daily. Sample: CD8+ T cells sorted from blood, taken at week 52, from a patient treated with tofacitinib. Every receptor here comes from a human donor with alopecia areata.

The chain couples TRBV19 to TRBJ1-1; 10 bases match TRBD1. From germline, CDR1 is LNHDA and CDR2 SQIVND (reference sequence). The CDR3 length is 14 residues. J gave up 5 bases and V 3 bases, and 3 bases lay outside the gene matches. CDR3 DNA sequence: TGTGCCAGTAGTATCGGACAGGGGGGAACTGAAGCTTTCTTT. Amino acid sequence: CASSIGQGGTEAFF.

A few counts support this clone. The chain combines TRBV30 with TRBJ1-5; D gene ambiguous. Germline lookup yields CDR1 GTSNPN and CDR2 SVGIG (reference sequence). The CDR3 runs to 13 residues. The ends were cut back, 1 base at V and 6 bases at J, with 10 bases in the middle. In DNA form, the CDR3 reads TGTGCCTGGAGTGAGGCGGGCGGTCAGCCCCAGCATTTT. The encoded protein is CAWSEAGGQPQHF.

This chain connects TRBV30 to TRBJ1-1; the D gene is possibly TRBD1 (5 bases). CDR3 size: 15 residues. Trimming left V 2 bases short and J 1 base short, with 14 bases between. CDR1 and CDR2 (germline): GTSNPN, SVGIG (reference sequence). In nucleotides, the CDR3 is TGTGCCTGGAGTACCTCGGGACGGCGGAACACTGAAGCTTTCTTT. This codes for CAWSTSGRRNTEAFF.

The V and J genes are TRBV2 and TRBJ1-6; possible D gene TRBD1, 6 bases. CDR1 and CDR2 from the germline V gene are SNHLY and FYNNEI. With 2 bases removed from V and 1 base from J, the gap between germline ends came to 9 bases. The CDR3 totals 16 residues. CDR3 nucleotide sequence: TGTGCCAGCAGTGAAACAGGGTCGTCCTATAATTCACCCCTCCACTTT. Translation: CASSETGSSYNSPLHF.

CDR3 nucleotide sequence: TGTGCCAGCAGCTTAGGGGGACAGATGAACACTGAAGCTTTCTTT. Translated: CASSLGGQMNTEAFF. The J gene is TRBJ1-1, the V gene TRBV11-2; TRBD1 aligns across 7 bases. Germline CDR1 and CDR2: SGHAT and FQNNGV. V lost 1 base and J lost 0; bases outside the gene matches: 2. The CDR3 is 15 residues long.

This clone was seen a few times. The chain couples TRBV7-9 to TRBJ1-2, with 7 bases that match TRBD1. With 4 bases clipped from V and 8 bases from J, the junction kept 7 bases outside the gene matches. This CDR3 region has 13 residues. The germline gives CDR1 SEHNR, CDR2 FQNEAQ (reference sequence). Written as DNA, the CDR3 is TGTGCCAGCAGCTCTGTAACAGGGGACGGCTACACCTTC. Encoded protein: CASSSVTGDGYTF.

The V and J genes are TRBV7-9 and TRBJ2-7; TRBD1 is a possible D gene (5 bases). V lost 5 bases and J 5 bases, leaving 10 bases between the germline ends. CDR3 length equals 12 residues. From germline, CDR1 is SEHNR and CDR2 FQNEAQ (reference sequence). In nucleotides, the CDR3 is TGTGCCAGCAGCCTAGGGGTTCACGAGCAGTACTTC. Its protein product is CASSLGVHEQYF. Using reference TRBV7-9 and TRBJ2-7 for the parts outside the CDR3, the full variable domain is DTGVSQNPRHKITKRGQNVTFRCDPISEHNRLYWYRQTLGQGPEFLTYFQNEAQLEKSRLLSDRFSAERPKGSFSTLEIQRTEQGDSAMYLCASSLGVHEQYFGPGTRLTVT.